A selection of T cell receptor beta chains follows, all from one sample in a study of blood T cell repertoires in COVID-19. The repertoire was sequenced with immunoSEQ multiplex PCR; TCRdb's copy has only in-frame clones and lacks some. Of about 130,000 clones listed, roughly nine tenths are singletons. Source material: peripheral blood. Receptors were obtained from a woman aged 70-85 years with COVID-19, enrolled during active disease. Both conserved end residues are part of each CDR3. D genes are given only for firm matches. Clone size is given for some rows only: seen once, a few or many times, or a class if the clone is expanded.

clone_size	v_call	d_call	j_call	cdr3_nt	cdr3_aa
-	TRBV9	-	TRBJ1-1	TGTGCCAGCAATCGGGAGGGTTCCTCGGTGAACACTGAAGCTTTCTTT	CASNREGSSVNTEAFF
-	TRBV29-1	TRBD2	TRBJ2-3	TGCAGCGTTGAGCGGGGGACAGATACGCAGTATTTT	CSVERGTDTQYF
-	TRBV5-1	TRBD1	TRBJ1-1	TGCGCCAGCAGCTTGGCCGGGACAGGGTTGAACACTGAAGCTTTCTTT	CASSLAGTGLNTEAFF
-	TRBV5-1	-	TRBJ2-7	TGCGCCAGCAGCTTGAGTGGCGGCTCCTACGAGCAGTACTTC	CASSLSGGSYEQYF
-	TRBV2	TRBD1	TRBJ1-5	TGTGCCAGCAGCCGGGACAGGGACCAGCCCCAGCATTTT	CASSRDRDQPQHF
-	TRBV5-1	-	TRBJ1-6	TGCGCCAGCAGCTCCGGGGTCCTCAATTCACCCCTCCACTTT	CASSSGVLNSPLHF
-	TRBV19	TRBD1	TRBJ1-6	TGTGCCAGTAGCCGACAGGGTAATTCACCCCTCCACTTT	CASSRQGNSPLHF
-	TRBV5-1	-	TRBJ2-6	TGCGCCAGCAGCTTGGGACGGGACTCTGGGGCCAACGTCCTGACTTTC	CASSLGRDSGANVLTF
few	TRBV6-4	TRBD2	TRBJ2-1	TGTGCCACCGCTCCGGAGACTAGCGCCGATGAGCAGTTCTTC	CATAPETSADEQFF
-	TRBV9	-	TRBJ1-2	TGTGCCAGCAGCACAGCTGCCATCCGCTACACCTTC	CASSTAAIRYTF
-	TRBV27	-	TRBJ1-2	TGTGCCAGCAGTCTTACCCCCCGGGGGGGAGGCTACACCTTC	CASSLTPRGGGYTF
-	TRBV10-3	-	TRBJ2-7	TGTGCCATCAGGCCGCAGGGTCACCCCTACGAGCAGTACTTC	CAIRPQGHPYEQYF
once	TRBV27	-	TRBJ2-3	TGTGCCAGCAGTTTAAGACAGATCACAGATACGCAGTATTTT	CASSLRQITDTQYF
-	TRBV9	TRBD1	TRBJ1-3	TGTGCCAGCAGCGTAGACAGGGGTAAAGGTGGAAACACCATATATTTT	CASSVDRGKGGNTIYF